This TCR beta chain comes out of a study of kidney transplant recipient with SARS-CoV-2 infection. TCRdb ran MiXCR on the reads and lists one entry per CDR3 protein. The table records approximately 250,000 distinct CDR3 sequences, 29% of them present only once. This CDR3 comprises 15 residues. Germline V gene data show CDR1 as SGHRS and CDR2 as YFSETQ. Concerning this clonotype itself: A clone one base away is much larger, so this may be a read error.

This receptor was taken from a male patient between 25 and 39 years old who had COVID-19 and was a kidney transplant recipient. These T cells may partly come from the graft donor. This chain connects TRBV5-1 to TRBJ2-5; maybe TRBD2 (6 bases). The sequences come from a blood sample, collected at baseline and between days 110 and 120 from a kidney transplant recipient. The CDR3 region has the DNA TGCGCCAGCAGCTTGGGGGCGGGGTACCAAGAGGCCCAGTACTTC. Amino acids: CASSLGAGYQEAQYF.